Presented here are 18 T cell receptor beta chains from one specimen sequenced in a study of MAIT cells during Salmonella Paratyphi A infection. Study outcomes and limitations: Oligoclonal MAIT cells preferred TRBV20 and TRBV6, with usage seemingly unaffected by infection.

Their cognate antigens are unknown. Time point reported: mid-infection, around enteric fever diagnosis. MAIT cells were sorted by flow cytometry as Valpha7.2+ CD161+ T cells. Each CDR3 protein is one row after TCRdb ran MiXCR on the 5' RACE reads. The table has under 850 distinct CDR3 sequences, roughly 17% seen once. The material sequenced was MAIT cells from blood, taken at the middle sampling point of the challenge study. The receptors originated from a person aged 18 to 69 who was deliberately infected with Salmonella Paratyphi A in a paratyphoid fever challenge study.

The chain uses TRBV28 and TRBJ2-6; tentative D call: TRBD1 (6 bases). The CDR3 length is 16 residues. V lost 4 bases and J lost 0, with 10 bases in between. Germline CDR1 MDHEN, CDR2 SYDVKM. CDR3 nucleotide sequence: TGTGCCAGCAGTTCCGGACAGTTCTCTGGGGCCAACGTCCTGACTTTC. Amino acids: CASSSGQFSGANVLTF.

This clonotype came up a few times. The CDR3, as DNA: TGTGCCAGCAGTTACGAGATTCAAGAGACCCAGTACTTC. Its protein product is CASSYEIQETQYF. This chain links TRBV6-5 with TRBJ2-5; D is undetermined. The CDR3 consists of 13 residues. The V end lost 2 bases, the J end lost 2 bases, and 6 bases lay between the germline ends. CDR1 MNHEY and CDR2 SVGAGI come from the germline V gene.

By its share, this clonotype is medium-sized. This chain connects TRBV20-1 to TRBJ2-7; D could derive from TRBD1 or TRBD2 (5 bases each). This CDR3 is built from 12 residues. V lost 1 base and J 4 bases, leaving 8 bases between the germline ends. Germline assignment: CDR1 DFQATT and CDR2 SNEGSKA (reference sequence). The CDR3 DNA reads TGCAGTGCTAGAGTAGGGGAGTACGAGCAGTACTTC. Encoded protein: CSARVGEYEQYF.

This clonotype is labeled large (0.1 to 1%). This rearrangement joins TRBV6-4 to TRBJ2-3; TRBD2 agrees at 8 bases. Germline values: CDR1 MRHNA, CDR2 SNTAGT. The J segment lost 1 base and the V segment lost 0 bases, leaving 0 bases of the junction unmatched. The CDR3 is 15 residues long. DNA of the CDR3: TGTGCCAGCAGTGACTCTAGCGGGGGCACAGATACGCAGTATTTT. This gives the protein CASSDSSGGTDTQYF.

This clonotype was counted a few times. This chain connects TRBV6-6 to TRBJ2-5; 7 bases fit TRBD1. The germline V gene encodes CDR1 MNHNY and CDR2 SVGAGI (reference sequence). The CDR3 has 14 amino acids. With V trimmed by 2 bases and J by 4 bases, 4 bases remained unmatched. Here the CDR3 reads CASSYGQEVETQYF. DNA of the CDR3: TGTGCCAGCAGTTACGGACAGGAAGTAGAGACCCAGTACTTC.

This clonotype has a handful of counts. The CDR3, as DNA: TGCAGTGTCTTCCCCTCGAGCGTGAACACTGAAGCTTTCTTT. It codes for CSVFPSSVNTEAFF. The gene calls are TRBV20-1 and TRBJ1-1; no clear D gene. There are 14 residues in the CDR3. CDR1 is DFQATT and CDR2 is SNEGSKA in the germline V gene (reference sequence). V was shortened by 7 bases and J by 0 bases, with 15 bases between the two germline ends.

This clonotype is medium-sized in the sample. This chain joins TRBV6-4 and TRBJ2-1; 11 bases agree with TRBD1. The length of the CDR3 is 15 residues. Germline V gene sequence: CDR1 MRHNA, CDR2 SNTAGT. The V segment lost 3 bases and the J segment 6 bases; nucleotides outside the gene matches: 4. CDR3 in amino acids: CASSDEDRGPNEQFF. In nucleotides, the CDR3 is TGTGCCAGCAGTGATGAGGACAGGGGGCCCAATGAGCAGTTCTTC.

This rearrangement joins TRBV6-1 to TRBJ2-2, with 7 bases that match TRBD1. There are 15 residues in the CDR3. The V gene's germline CDR1 is MNHNS and CDR2 SASEGT. V shed 2 bases and J 4 bases; nucleotides not matched to a gene: 4. CDR3 coding DNA: TGTGCCAGCAGTGAAAGTTCAGGGGGCACCGGGGAGCTGTTTTTT. Translated: CASSESSGGTGELFF.

Relative to its sample, this clonotype is medium-sized. The chain joins TRBV5-1 to TRBJ2-7; 7 positions agree with TRBD2. J was trimmed by 5 bases and V by 0 bases; bases with no gene match: 11. Germline CDR1 reads SGHRS; CDR2 reads YFSETQ. This CDR3 has 16 residues. CDR3 amino acids: CASSLVVRTGGNEQYF. The CDR3 DNA reads as TGCGCCAGCAGCTTGGTGGTGAGGACGGGGGGTAACGAGCAGTACTTC.

By sample share, this clonotype is medium-sized. V gene TRBV20-1 combines with J gene TRBJ2-1, with 8 nucleotides matching TRBD1. CDR1 is DFQATT, CDR2 SNEGSKA, per germline (reference sequence). This CDR3 has 14 amino acids. Trimming at V came to 1 base and at J to 8 bases, leaving 7 bases not matched to a gene. Here the CDR3 reads CSARAMDREYEQFF. DNA for the CDR3: TGCAGTGCTAGAGCTATGGACAGGGAATATGAGCAGTTCTTC.

Relative to its sample, this clonotype is large (0.1 to 1%). V and J are TRBV20-1 and TRBJ1-5, with TRBD1 as a possible D gene (5 bases). Trimming cost V 0 bases and J 6 bases, with 15 bases left between them. Germline-derived CDR1 and CDR2 are DFQATT and SNEGSKA (reference sequence). CDR3 length: 15 amino acids. CDR3 protein: CSARDSGVDIQPQHF. CDR3 nucleotide sequence: TGCAGTGCTAGAGATTCGGGGGTGGATATTCAGCCCCAGCATTTT.

The rearrangement joins TRBV20-1 to TRBJ1-6, with TRBD1 matching over 8 bases. CDR1 and CDR2 (germline): DFQATT, SNEGSKA (reference sequence). With V trimmed by 3 bases and J by 9 bases, 7 bases remained unmatched. CDR3 length equals 14 residues. The CDR3 is CSASGGQEISPLHF. The CDR3 DNA reads as TGCAGTGCTAGTGGGGGACAGGAGATTTCACCCCTCCACTTT.

The chain links TRBV20-1 to TRBJ1-6; D is ambiguous. With 3 bases removed from V and 9 bases from J, the gap between germline ends came to 12 bases. CDR3 length: 13 amino acids. Germline V gene sequence: CDR1 DFQATT, CDR2 SNEGSKA (reference sequence). The chain's CDR3 is CSARGSESSPLHF. DNA for the CDR3: TGCAGTGCTAGGGGGTCGGAGTCTTCACCCCTCCACTTT.

This clonotype is deemed large. The J gene is TRBJ1-5, the V gene TRBV20-1; weak D call: TRBD1 (6 bases). V shed 0 bases and J shed 7 bases, with 13 bases lying between them. The length of the CDR3 is 14 residues. Per germline, CDR1 DFQATT and CDR2 SNEGSKA (reference sequence). CDR3 sequence: CSARDLGGQQPQHF. CDR3 nucleotide sequence: TGCAGTGCTAGAGATCTTGGGGGGCAGCAGCCCCAGCATTTT.

This clonotype was detected many times. The chain couples TRBV6-1 to TRBJ2-3; 10 positions match TRBD1. V lost 0 bases to trimming and J lost 4 bases; unmatched junction nucleotides: 1. The CDR3 covers 15 residues. Germline CDR1 and CDR2: MNHNS and SASEGT. The CDR3 is CASSEATGGADTQYF. In DNA form, the CDR3 reads TGTGCCAGCAGTGAAGCGACAGGGGGCGCAGATACGCAGTATTTT.

This clonotype was seen at least ten times. Written as DNA, the CDR3 is TGCAGTGCTAGGTTTACTGACTACAATGAGCAGTTCTTC. As protein: CSARFTDYNEQFF. The chain links TRBV20-1 to TRBJ2-1; D gene unclear. Trimming took off 3 bases at V and 3 bases at J, with 9 bases between the two ends. Germline V gives CDR1 DFQATT, CDR2 SNEGSKA (reference sequence). The CDR3 has 13 residues.

Judged by abundance, this clonotype is hyperexpanded. The chain joins TRBV20-1 to TRBJ1-1; 7 nucleotides match TRBD1. V shed 7 bases and J 3 bases; nucleotides not matched to a gene: 8. Germline-derived CDR1 and CDR2 are DFQATT and SNEGSKA (reference sequence). The CDR3 contains 13 residues. CDR3 sequence reads: CSVAGGGDTEAFF. In nucleotides, the CDR3 is TGCAGTGTAGCAGGGGGGGGTGACACTGAAGCTTTCTTT.

This clonotype was observed at least ten times. The chain carries TRBV27 and TRBJ2-7; the match to TRBD1 covers 8 bases. Germline V gene lookup returns CDR1 MNHEY and CDR2 SMNVEV (reference sequence). CDR3 size: 15 residues. V was clipped by 6 bases and J by 3 bases; unmatched bases: 10. The CDR3 sequence: CASRSRGQESYEQYF. The CDR3, as DNA: TGTGCCAGCAGATCAAGGGGACAGGAAAGCTACGAGCAGTACTTC.